This T cell receptor (beta chain) originates from a study of low-dose radiotherapy and immunotherapy resistance in tumors. Whole-study context: Members of Cohort 2 were treated with 1 Gy per fraction every two weeks; their total was 13 Gy over 26 weeks. Intravenous administration to patients comprised nivolumab at 240 mg every two weeks and ipilimumab at 1 mg/kg every six weeks.

The CDR3 covers 13 residues. Trimming stripped 7 bases from V and 11 bases from J, with 20 bases between. Germline loops: CDR1 LNHDA, CDR2 SQIVND (reference sequence). Both TCRalpha and TCRbeta chains were reverse transcribed with V-gene-specific primers. The authors ran 15 to 20 PCR cycles to amplify TCRs with a constant-region primer and V-primer adapter. TCRdb recomputed calls from the reads with MiXCR, one row per CDR3 protein. The sample holds 16,000 or so distinct CDR3 sequences, around 70% seen once. The treatment that donors received included nivolumab, ipilimumab, aspirin, low-dose cyclophosphamide and low-dose radiotherapy.

The source of this sequence is a human donor with advanced metastatic prostate, ovarian, gallbladder or colorectal cancer (not recorded which). This table probably holds off-target reads from a library built for another chain. The rearrangement joins TRBV19 to TRBJ1-2; D is perhaps TRBD1 (5 bases). CDR3: CASTRRGTGLYTF. The CDR3 coding sequence is TGTGCCAGTACGAGACGGGGGACCGGATTATACACCTTC.